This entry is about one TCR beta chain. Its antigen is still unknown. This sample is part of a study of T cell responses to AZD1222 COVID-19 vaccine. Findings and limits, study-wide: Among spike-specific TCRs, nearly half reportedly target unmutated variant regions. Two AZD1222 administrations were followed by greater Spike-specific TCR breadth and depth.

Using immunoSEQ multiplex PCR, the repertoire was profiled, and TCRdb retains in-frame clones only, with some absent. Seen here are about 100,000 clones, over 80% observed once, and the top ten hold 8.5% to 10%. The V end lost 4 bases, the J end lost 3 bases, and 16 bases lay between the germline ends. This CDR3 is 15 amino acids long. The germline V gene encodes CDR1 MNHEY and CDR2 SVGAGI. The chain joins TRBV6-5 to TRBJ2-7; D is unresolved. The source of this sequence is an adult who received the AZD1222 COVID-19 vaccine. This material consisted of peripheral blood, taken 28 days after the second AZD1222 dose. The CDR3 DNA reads TGTGCCAGCAGTTCACTCGTGACCGCCCTCTACGAGCAGTACTTC. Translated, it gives CASSSLVTALYEQYF.